The 11 T cell receptor beta chains in this list originate from one sample, sequenced in a study of blood T cell repertoires in COVID-19. The protocol was immunoSEQ multiplex PCR, while the TCRdb copy is restricted to in-frame clones and leaves out a portion. The table includes hundreds of thousands of clones, 86% detected once. Sample: peripheral blood. The source is a woman aged 25 to 45 with active or convalescent COVID-19.

This chain connects TRBV12-3 or TRBV12-4 to TRBJ2-7; possible D gene TRBD1, 6 bases. This CDR3 has 13 amino acids. V was trimmed by 6 bases and J by 1 base, leaving 10 bases between them. The CDR3 bases are TGTGCCAGCAGACCGACAGGATCCTACGAGCAGTACTTC. Amino acids: CASRPTGSYEQYF.

This chain links TRBV12-3 or TRBV12-4 with TRBJ1-2, with TRBD1 matching over 8 bases. This CDR3 has 13 residues. J was trimmed by 8 bases and V by 1 base; bases with no gene match: 3. The CDR3 loop is CASSLVTGVGYTF. The CDR3 DNA follows: TGTGCCAGCAGTTTAGTGACAGGGGTCGGCTACACCTTC.

DNA of the CDR3: TGTGCCAGCAGCTTGTCGGTCAGCAATCAGCCCCAGCATTTT. Its translation is CASSLSVSNQPQHF. This rearrangement joins TRBV5-6 to TRBJ1-5; no reliable D call. Germline CDR1 reads SGHDT; CDR2 reads YYEEEE. The CDR3 totals 14 residues. V was clipped by 1 base and J by 1 base, with 6 bases between them.

The chain combines TRBV7-9 with TRBJ1-1; the D gene is possibly TRBD1 (5 bases). CDR3 length: 14 residues. CDR1 is SEHNR and CDR2 is FQNEAQ in the germline V gene (reference sequence). Trimming removed 7 bases from V and 4 bases from J, with 16 bases in between. As DNA, the CDR3 is TGTGCCAGCACCTACCAGCAGGGCAGCACTGAAGCTTTCTTT. Encoded protein: CASTYQQGSTEAFF.

This clone occurred once. V gene TRBV3-1 (or the pseudogene TRBV3-2) combines with J gene TRBJ2-3; D is undetermined. V gave up 0 bases and J gave up 1 base, with 8 bases separating them. The length of the CDR3 is 15 residues. Per germline, CDR1 LGHDT and CDR2 YNNKEL (reference sequence). The CDR3 loop is CASSQDSLGTDTQYF. CDR3 DNA: TGTGCCAGCAGCCAAGATAGTCTCGGCACAGATACGCAGTATTTT.

The rearrangement joins TRBV6-5 to TRBJ1-4; TRBD1 aligns across 8 bases. Germline lookup yields CDR1 MNHEY and CDR2 SVGAGI. Trimming at V came to 4 bases and at J to 7 bases, leaving 5 bases not matched to a gene. CDR3 size: 14 residues. This CDR3 is CASSSRQGTEKLFF. For the CDR3, the DNA is TGTGCCAGCAGTTCCAGACAGGGGACTGAAAAACTGTTTTTT.

This clone was seen a single time. The chain uses TRBV18 and TRBJ1-1; TRBD1 agrees at 7 bases. The CDR3 spans 15 residues. The germline V gene encodes CDR1 KGHSH and CDR2 LQKENI. The junction had 8 bases not matched to a gene; V was cut back by 3 bases and J by 4 bases. CDR3 amino acids: CASSPTGAGSTEAFF. CDR3 nucleotide sequence: TGTGCCAGCTCACCTACAGGGGCGGGGAGCACTGAAGCTTTCTTT.

The CDR3 loop is CASSQTGFSNQPQHF. The CDR3 nucleotides are TGTGCCAGCAGCCAAACAGGGTTTAGCAATCAGCCCCAGCATTTT. V usage is TRBV27 and J usage is TRBJ1-5; a possible D gene is TRBD1 (6 bases). The CDR3 sequence is 15 residues long. Germline V gene sequence: CDR1 MNHEY, CDR2 SMNVEV (reference sequence). V shed 6 bases and J shed 0 bases, with 12 bases lying between them.

The chain carries TRBV19 and TRBJ1-4; 8 bases map to TRBD1. Germline lookup yields CDR1 LNHDA and CDR2 SQIVND (reference sequence). The ends lost 4 bases at V and 8 bases at J; junction bases unmatched: 9. The CDR3 length is 15 residues. The CDR3 DNA reads TGTGCCAGTAGTACGGTGACAGGGGAAGGGGAAAAACTGTTTTTT. Translating gives CASSTVTGEGEKLFF. The variable domain in full, completed from reference TRBV19 and TRBJ1-4, reads DGGITQSPKYLFRKEGQNVTLSCEQNLNHDAMYWYRQDPGQGLRLIYYSQIVNDFQKGDIAEGYSVSREKKESFPLTVTSAQKNPTAFYLCASSTVTGEGEKLFFGSGTQLSVL.

This clone came up once. The V gene is TRBV19, the J gene TRBJ1-2; D is undetermined. This CDR3 has 18 amino acids. CDR1 and CDR2 (germline): LNHDA, SQIVND (reference sequence). V lost 0 bases and J lost 2, with 19 bases in between. The CDR3 is CASSIDRGSPGLNYGYTF. In DNA, the CDR3 is TGTGCCAGTAGTATAGATCGTGGATCGCCGGGATTAAACTATGGCTACACCTTC.

This chain uses TRBV5-4 with TRBJ2-7, with 7 nucleotides matching TRBD1. Germline CDR1 is SGHNT and CDR2 is YYREEE (reference sequence). The J segment lost 3 bases and the V segment lost 6 bases, leaving 6 bases of the junction unmatched. The CDR3 totals 13 residues. In nucleotides, the CDR3 is TGTGCCAGCACTAAGGGACAGAACTACGAGCAGTACTTC. It codes for CASTKGQNYEQYF.